This TCR beta chain is drawn from a study of regulatory T cells in long-lasting Graves disease. CDR3 regions were amplified by Arm-PCR using iRepertoire HTBI primers to build TCR beta libraries. TCRdb re-derived calls from the multiplex PCR reads in MiXCR, one entry per CDR3 protein. Of roughly 250,000 distinct CDR3 sequences in the sample, 18% are singletons; the top ten hold 12% to 15%. This CDR3 spans 14 amino acids. Between the trimmed V and J ends, which lost 6 bases and 1 base, there was a span of 15 bases. Germline CDR1 DFQATT, CDR2 SNEGSKA (reference sequence). This clonotype was picked up many times. Its target is unknown. Study-wide findings and caveats: Accuracy could have been hurt by small sample size. Persistent disease samples used TRBV28, TRBJ1-2 and TRBJ2-5 preferentially.

Documented time point: newly diagnosed GD, antithyroid drugs for less than 3 months. After RNA was extracted from PBMCs, the TCR library was made from it. Another study also made use of these data, one on T cells in Graves' hyperthyroidism and ophthalmopathy. That paper notes: With the HTBI primer set, the TCR CDR3 went through a first round of RT-PCR.

Specimen: peripheral blood mononuclear cells (PBMCs), collected at new diagnosis, from a patient treated with antithyroid drugs. The sequence was obtained from a woman between 25 and 40 years old with Graves disease. This rearrangement joins TRBV20-1 to TRBJ1-1; a weak D match, TRBD1 (5 bases). This chain's CDR3 is CSALDWGGNTEAFF. CDR3 nucleotide sequence: TGCAGTGCCCTCGACTGGGGGGGGAACACTGAAGCTTTCTTT.